Following are 18 T cell receptor beta chains from one sample sequenced in a study of blood T cells in healthy people across ages. PCR was performed a second time for roughly 7 to 11 cycles using a sample-barcoded 5' primer and a J-beta primer mix. TCRdb passed the 5' RACE reads through MiXCR, listing each CDR3 protein once. The table lists roughly 680,000 distinct CDR3 sequences, around 50% of them singletons. Input material: blood. The receptors derive from an elderly woman in good health.

The chain has TRBV15 and TRBJ2-4; the match to TRBD1 covers 7 bases. TRBJ2-7 explains the end of the DNA better; the J call may be wrong. The CDR3 has 13 residues. Germline V gene sequence: CDR1 LNHNV, CDR2 YYDKDF (reference sequence). The CDR3 DNA reads as TGTGCCACCAGCACGGGACAGAACTACGAGCAGTACTTC. Translated: CATSTGQNYEQYF.

Note on this clonotype: A much larger clone differs from this one at a single base, so this may be a read error. The rearrangement uses TRBV7-3 and TRBJ2-7; 10 bases match TRBD2. The CDR3 is 15 residues long. After removal of 5 bases from V and 7 bases from J, the junction contained 11 bases not matched to a gene. CDR1 and CDR2 (germline): SGHTA, FQGTGA. CDR3 sequence (DNA): TGTGCCAGCAGCGGGAGCGGGGGGGTTTACAATGAGCAGTACTTC. Amino acids: CASSGSGGVYNEQYF.

The table lists this clonotype with a count of one. The CDR3 sequence: CASSLVWDGSYEQYF. The CDR3, as DNA: TGTGCCAGCAGCTTAGTGTGGGACGGCTCCTACGAGCAGTACTTC. The V gene is TRBV7-9, the J gene TRBJ2-7; D tentatively reads TRBD1 or TRBD2 (5 bases each). Germline V CDR1 and CDR2: SEHNR, FQNEAQ (reference sequence). The V and J ends lost 1 base and 0 bases respectively, with 10 bases between them. The CDR3 covers 15 residues.

V and J are TRBV20-1 and TRBJ2-3; TRBD2 matches 8 bases. CDR1 is DFQATT, CDR2 SNEGSKA, per germline (reference sequence). The CDR3 totals 11 residues. Trimming cost V 8 bases and J 6 bases; bases outside gene matches: 4. CDR3 DNA sequence: TGCAGTTTTAGCGGGGTGGATACGCAGTATTTT. Its translation is CSFSGVDTQYF.

This clonotype was counted between two and nine times. The chain is built from TRBV28 and TRBJ2-1, with 7 positions matching TRBD1. Germline-derived CDR1 and CDR2 are MDHEN and SYDVKM. The CDR3 has 15 residues. Germline trimming cut 6 bases from V and 4 bases from J; bases unmatched to any gene: 9. The CDR3 DNA reads as TGTGCCAGCAGGAACCGGGACAGACCTTACAATGAGCAGTTCTTC. It translates to CASRNRDRPYNEQFF.

V gene TRBV24-1 combines with J gene TRBJ2-3; TRBD2 is a possible D gene (6 bases). The CDR3 extends over 17 amino acids. CDR1 is KGHDR and CDR2 is SFDVKD in the germline V gene. Trimming left V 5 bases short and J 0 bases short, with 17 bases between. The CDR3 bases are TGTGCCACCAGTGGCGCGGGACTGGGACGGAGCACAGATACGCAGTATTTT. Amino acids: CATSGAGLGRSTDTQYF.

This rearrangement joins TRBV29-1 to TRBJ1-3, with D possibly matching TRBD1 (5 bases). V dropped 3 bases and J dropped 7 bases, with 10 bases sitting between them. The CDR3 has 12 residues. CDR1 and CDR2 from the germline V gene are SQVTM and ANQGSEA. CDR3 protein: CSVESQGNTIYF. As DNA, the CDR3 is TGCAGCGTTGAGAGCCAGGGTAACACCATATATTTT.

CDR3 in DNA: TGTGCCAGCAGCCAAACTGGGGGGCCGGGCAATGAGCAGTTCTTC. It yields the protein CASSQTGGPGNEQFF. This chain uses TRBV3-1 with TRBJ2-1; tentatively, D is TRBD1 or TRBD2 (6 bases each). Germline V gives CDR1 LGHDT, CDR2 YNNKEL (reference sequence). The V end was cut by 2 bases, the J end by 6 bases, with 14 bases between. CDR3 length equals 15 residues.

Ten or more counts support this clonotype. V gene TRBV6-6 combines with J gene TRBJ1-1; D may be TRBD1 (5 bases). Deletions cut 2 bases from V and 0 bases from J, with 13 bases between. Per germline, CDR1 MNHNY and CDR2 SVGAGI (reference sequence). The CDR3 length is 16 residues. CDR3 protein: CASSYPLGTMNTEAFF. DNA for the CDR3: TGTGCCAGCAGTTACCCCCTGGGGACTATGAACACTGAAGCTTTCTTT.

V and J are TRBV29-1 and TRBJ2-7, with no clear D. Trimming took 0 bases from V and 7 from J, leaving 10 bases between them. The CDR3 sequence is 12 residues long. Germline V gene data show CDR1 as SQVTM and CDR2 as ANQGSEA. CDR3 in amino acids: CSVEEGRNEQYF. As DNA, the CDR3 is TGCAGCGTTGAAGAAGGCAGGAATGAGCAGTACTTC.

The chain uses TRBV12-3 or TRBV12-4 and TRBJ1-3, with a possible D match to TRBD1 (5 bases). V was trimmed by 5 bases and J by 3 bases, leaving 5 bases between them. The CDR3 loop spans 12 amino acids. The CDR3 reads CASSGGGNTIYF. The CDR3 DNA is TGTGCCAGCAGTGGGGGTGGAAACACCATATATTTT.

This clonotype was recorded at least ten times. V is TRBV18 and J is TRBJ2-4, with D perhaps TRBD2 (6 bases). V lost 3 bases and J lost 6, with 15 bases in between. Germline V gene data show CDR1 as KGHSH and CDR2 as LQKENI. The CDR3 is 15 amino acids. CDR3 loop: CASSPPGTSRNIQYF. The CDR3 DNA sequence: TGTGCCAGCTCACCGCCCGGGACTTCCCGAAACATTCAGTACTTC.

The chain uses TRBV12-3 or TRBV12-4 and TRBJ1-1; maybe TRBD1 (5 bases). This CDR3 comprises 13 residues. The V end lost 6 bases, the J end lost 6 bases, and 14 bases lay between the germline ends. The CDR3 nucleotides read TGTGCCAGCAGCCCCGCAGGGCGGGCTGAAGCTTTCTTT. Translated, it gives CASSPAGRAEAFF.

This clonotype has ten or more counts. The chain couples TRBV12-3 or TRBV12-4 to TRBJ2-1, with 7 bases aligning to TRBD2. The CDR3 has 16 amino acids. The J segment lost 7 bases and the V segment lost 5 bases, leaving 14 bases of the junction unmatched. CDR3 nucleotides: TGTGCCAGCAGTGACCCCCGGGCTGCGGGAGCAAATGAGCAGTTCTTC. As protein: CASSDPRAAGANEQFF.

This clonotype was observed many times. The chain employs TRBV5-1 and TRBJ2-5, with D possibly being TRBD2 (6 bases). Germline V gene sequence: CDR1 SGHRS, CDR2 YFSETQ. This CDR3 region has 14 residues. Trimming shortened V by 1 base and J by 4 bases, and 11 bases separated the two germline ends. The CDR3 loop reads CASSLIGSSETQYF. The CDR3 nucleotides read TGCGCCAGCAGCTTGATCGGGAGTTCAGAGACCCAGTACTTC.

There are a few counts of this clonotype. This chain links TRBV6-5 with TRBJ1-5; 7 nucleotides agree with TRBD1. Germline CDR1 is MNHEY and CDR2 is SVGAGI. The junction had 8 bases not matched to a gene; V was cut back by 4 bases and J by 2 bases. The CDR3 is 16 residues long. CDR3 amino acids: CASSSSRQGRNQPQHF. Written as DNA, the CDR3 is TGTGCCAGCAGTTCAAGTCGACAGGGCCGCAATCAGCCCCAGCATTTT.

The chain combines TRBV5-1 with TRBJ2-5; 8 bases map to TRBD1. Germline assignment: CDR1 SGHRS and CDR2 YFSETQ. There are 14 residues in the CDR3. V was clipped by 4 bases and J by 1 base; unmatched bases: 3. The CDR3 nucleotides are TGCGCCAGCAGCACGACAGGGGTCCAAGAGACCCAGTACTTC. Translated, it gives CASSTTGVQETQYF.

CDR3 in amino acids: CASSPLTSGGTDTQYF. Here the CDR3 DNA reads TGCGCCAGCAGCCCATTGACTAGCGGGGGGACAGATACGCAGTATTTT. The rearrangement joins TRBV4-1 to TRBJ2-3; 13 nucleotides match TRBD2. The CDR3 is made up of 16 amino acids. V lost 4 bases to trimming and J lost 3 bases; unmatched junction nucleotides: 4. The germline V gene has CDR1 MGHRA and CDR2 YSYEKL.